Shown below are 16 T cell receptor beta chains from a single sample sequenced in a study of blood T cell repertoires in COVID-19. The method was immunoSEQ multiplex PCR; TCRdb's version includes in-frame clones alone and lacks a portion of them. The sample has around 450,000 clones, 87% seen once. Source material: PBMCs or T cells enriched from blood (not recorded which). These receptor sequences come from a woman aged 18-30 years who had recovered from COVID-19.

V gene TRBV5-4 combines with J gene TRBJ1-1; 7 bases agree with TRBD1. Germline values: CDR1 SGHNT, CDR2 YYREEE (reference sequence). Trimming removed 4 bases from V and 5 bases from J; junction bases left unmatched: 8. CDR3 length equals 14 residues. The CDR3 loop reads CASSPTGAGTEAFF. CDR3 DNA: TGTGCCAGCAGCCCAACAGGGGCGGGGACTGAAGCTTTCTTT. Supplemented by reference TRBV5-4 and TRBJ1-1, the full variable domain reads ETGVTQSPTHLIKTRGQQVTLRCSSQSGHNTVSWYQQALGQGPQFIFQYYREEENGRGNFPPRFSGLQFPNYSSELNVNALELDDSALYLCASSPTGAGTEAFFGQGTRLTVV.

The table lists this clone with many counts. This chain joins TRBV4-2 and TRBJ2-3, with D perhaps TRBD1 (5 bases). CDR1 is LGHNA and CDR2 is YNFKEQ in the germline V gene. Deletions cut 0 bases from V and 6 bases from J, with 13 bases between. This CDR3 has 15 amino acids. Here the CDR3 reads CASSQDVGGADTQYF. CDR3 bases: TGTGCCAGCAGCCAAGATGTAGGTGGGGCGGATACGCAGTATTTT.

In this sample, this clone turned up a few times. The chain couples TRBV5-4 to TRBJ1-5; D not certain. Germline CDR1 and CDR2: SGHNT and YYREEE (reference sequence). The germline V and J ends were trimmed by 3 bases and 9 bases, with 10 bases remaining between them. The CDR3 totals 12 residues. This chain's CDR3 is CASSSAGGPQHF. DNA of the CDR3: TGTGCCAGCAGCTCGGCCGGCGGGCCCCAGCATTTT.

This chain connects TRBV18 to TRBJ1-2; 7 bases align to TRBD1. V was pared by 2 bases and J by 7 bases, with 13 bases of the junction left unmatched. Germline lookup yields CDR1 KGHSH and CDR2 LQKENI. This CDR3 spans 16 amino acids. The CDR3 loop is CASSPETGRLLGGYTF. The DNA for the CDR3 is TGTGCCAGCTCACCAGAGACAGGGCGCCTGTTAGGTGGCTACACCTTC. Supplemented by reference TRBV18 and TRBJ1-2, the full variable domain reads NAGVMQNPRHLVRRRGQEARLRCSPMKGHSHVYWYRQLPEEGLKFMVYLQKENIIDESGMPKERFSAEFPKEGPSILRIQQVVRGDSAAYFCASSPETGRLLGGYTFGSGTRLTVV.

J is TRBJ1-3 and V is TRBV2; 7 bases map to TRBD1. The CDR3 totals 15 residues. The germline V gene encodes CDR1 SNHLY and CDR2 FYNNEI. The V segment lost 5 bases and the J segment 1 base; nucleotides outside the gene matches: 5. The CDR3 DNA follows: TGTGCCAGCAGTCAACAGGGGATTTCTGGAAACACCATATATTTT. This encodes CASSQQGISGNTIYF.

The chain combines TRBV5-4 with TRBJ2-1; 7 bases are shared with TRBD2. J gave up 3 bases and V 4 bases, and 7 bases lay outside the gene matches. This CDR3 contains 15 residues. The germline gives CDR1 SGHNT, CDR2 YYREEE (reference sequence). Here the CDR3 reads CASSETSTNYNEQFF. The CDR3 region has the DNA TGTGCCAGCAGCGAGACTAGCACGAACTACAATGAGCAGTTCTTC.

The chain carries TRBV4-1 and TRBJ1-1, with no clear D. V was shortened by 4 bases and J by 0 bases, with 21 bases between the two germline ends. Germline V gene lookup returns CDR1 MGHRA and CDR2 YSYEKL. This CDR3 region has 18 residues. CDR3 in amino acids: CASSLRERAASMNTEAFF. CDR3 nucleotides: TGCGCCAGCAGCCTTCGGGAGAGGGCCGCTTCGATGAACACTGAAGCTTTCTTT.

This clone was detected once. The chain recombines TRBV28 with TRBJ2-7; TRBD1 aligns across 7 bases. With V trimmed by 4 bases and J by 1 base, 4 bases remained unmatched. The CDR3 covers 14 residues. In germline, CDR1 is MDHEN, CDR2 SYDVKM. In DNA form, the CDR3 reads TGTGCCAGCAGTTCCGGGACAGTATCCTACGAGCAGTACTTC. Its protein product is CASSSGTVSYEQYF.

The chain's CDR3 is CSVEPDKVGDTQYF. CDR3 DNA sequence: TGCAGCGTTGAGCCAGACAAGGTAGGAGATACGCAGTATTTT. J is TRBJ2-3 and V is TRBV29-1; D uncertain. This CDR3 region has 14 residues. Trimming took off 3 bases at V and 5 bases at J, with 15 bases between the two ends. CDR1 and CDR2 from the germline V gene are SQVTM and ANQGSEA.

V is TRBV28 and J is TRBJ2-3; 7 bases agree with TRBD1. With 6 bases clipped from V and 7 bases from J, the junction kept 10 bases outside the gene matches. The CDR3 covers 14 residues. Germline V CDR1 and CDR2: MDHEN, SYDVKM. CDR3 bases: TGTGCCAGCAGGTCTCGGACAGGAGGTTATACGCAGTATTTT. Translated: CASRSRTGGYTQYF.

The chain uses TRBV11-2 and TRBJ2-5, with 8 bases fitting TRBD2. CDR1 and CDR2 from the germline V gene are SGHAT and FQNNGV. The CDR3 is 15 amino acids. After removal of 2 bases from V and 4 bases from J, the junction contained 6 bases not matched to a gene. The CDR3 region is CASSLNTLAGETQYF. The DNA for the CDR3 is TGTGCCAGCAGCTTAAACACTCTAGCGGGAGAGACCCAGTACTTC.

This clone was recorded once. This rearrangement joins TRBV5-1 to TRBJ2-3; TRBD2 might be the D (5 bases). The germline V gene encodes CDR1 SGHRS and CDR2 YFSETQ. V was clipped by 0 bases and J by 5 bases, with 10 bases between them. CDR3 length: 14 amino acids. CDR3 region: CASSLDSVGDTQYF. The CDR3 nucleotides read TGCGCCAGCAGCTTGGATAGCGTGGGAGATACGCAGTATTTT.

The V call is TRBV5-1, the J call TRBJ2-7; TRBD1 might be the D (6 bases). Per germline, CDR1 SGHRS and CDR2 YFSETQ. This CDR3 contains 12 residues. V lost 2 bases to trimming and J lost 6 bases, with 9 bases between them. CDR3 nucleotide sequence: TGCGCCAGCAGCTTCGAGGGGGTCGAGCAGTACTTC. Amino acid sequence: CASSFEGVEQYF.

The chain joins TRBV30 to TRBJ1-5; TRBD1 aligns across 7 bases. CDR1 and CDR2 (germline): GTSNPN, SVGIG (reference sequence). The CDR3 has 13 amino acids. CDR3 protein: CACSQGGGQPQHF. The CDR3 coding sequence is TGTGCTTGTTCTCAGGGGGGCGGGCAGCCCCAGCATTTT.

The CDR3 nucleotides are TGTGCCAGCAGTTACAAGGACAGGGGTGGGGAGACCCAGTACTTC. Its protein is CASSYKDRGGETQYF. The rearrangement links TRBV6-7 to TRBJ2-5; 9 nucleotides line up with TRBD1. TRBV6-7 is an open reading frame, and its role is uncertain. The CDR3 extends over 15 amino acids. Losses at the gene ends were 2 bases for V and 5 bases for J; bases not matched to a gene: 6.

This chain uses TRBV3-1 (or the pseudogene TRBV3-2) with TRBJ1-2; TRBD1 matches at 9 bases. The germline V gene has CDR1 LGHDT and CDR2 YNNKEL (reference sequence). Trimming at V came to 4 bases and at J to 8 bases, leaving 17 bases not matched to a gene. The CDR3 is 17 residues long. CDR3 loop: CASSRQDALTGGGGYTF. For the CDR3, the DNA is TGTGCCAGCAGCCGACAAGATGCCCTGACAGGGGGAGGGGGCTACACCTTC.